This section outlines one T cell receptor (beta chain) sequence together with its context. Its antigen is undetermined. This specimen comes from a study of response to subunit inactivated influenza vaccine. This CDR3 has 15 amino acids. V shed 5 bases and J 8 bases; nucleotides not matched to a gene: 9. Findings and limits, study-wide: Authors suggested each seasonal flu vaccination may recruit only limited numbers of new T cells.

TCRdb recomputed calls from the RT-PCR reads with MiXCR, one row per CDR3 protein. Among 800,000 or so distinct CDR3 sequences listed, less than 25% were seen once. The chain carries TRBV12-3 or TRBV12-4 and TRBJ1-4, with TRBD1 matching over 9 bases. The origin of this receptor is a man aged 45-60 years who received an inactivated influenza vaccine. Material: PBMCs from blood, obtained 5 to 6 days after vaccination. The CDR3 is CASSPMTGGTEKLFF. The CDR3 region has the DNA TGTGCCAGCAGTCCTATGACAGGGGGTACGGAAAAACTGTTTTTT.